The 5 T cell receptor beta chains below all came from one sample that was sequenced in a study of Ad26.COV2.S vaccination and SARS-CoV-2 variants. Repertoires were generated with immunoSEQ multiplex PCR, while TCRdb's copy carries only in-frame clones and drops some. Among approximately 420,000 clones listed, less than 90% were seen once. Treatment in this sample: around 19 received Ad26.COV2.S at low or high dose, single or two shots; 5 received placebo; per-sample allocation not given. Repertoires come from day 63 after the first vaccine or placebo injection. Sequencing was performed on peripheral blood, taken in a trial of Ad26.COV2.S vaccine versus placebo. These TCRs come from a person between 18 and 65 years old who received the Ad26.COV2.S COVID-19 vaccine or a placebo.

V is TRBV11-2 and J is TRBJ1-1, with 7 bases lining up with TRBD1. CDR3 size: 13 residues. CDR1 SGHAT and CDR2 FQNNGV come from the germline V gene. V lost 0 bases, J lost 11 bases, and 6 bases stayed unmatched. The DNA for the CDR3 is TGTGCCAGCAGCTTAGATGAACAGGGGCGGGCTTTCTTT. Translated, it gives CASSLDEQGRAFF.

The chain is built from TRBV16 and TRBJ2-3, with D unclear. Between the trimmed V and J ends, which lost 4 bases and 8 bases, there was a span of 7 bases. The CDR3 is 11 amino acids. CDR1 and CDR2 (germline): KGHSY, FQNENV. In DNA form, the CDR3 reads TGTGCCAGCAGCCCAGGAGTTACGCAGTATTTT. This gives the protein CASSPGVTQYF.

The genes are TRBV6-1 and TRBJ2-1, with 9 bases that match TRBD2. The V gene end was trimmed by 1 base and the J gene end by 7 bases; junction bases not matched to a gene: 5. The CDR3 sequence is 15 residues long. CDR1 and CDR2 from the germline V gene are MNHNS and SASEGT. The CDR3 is CASSEEGSGGNEQFF. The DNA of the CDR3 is TGTGCCAGCAGTGAAGAGGGTAGCGGGGGAAATGAGCAGTTCTTC.

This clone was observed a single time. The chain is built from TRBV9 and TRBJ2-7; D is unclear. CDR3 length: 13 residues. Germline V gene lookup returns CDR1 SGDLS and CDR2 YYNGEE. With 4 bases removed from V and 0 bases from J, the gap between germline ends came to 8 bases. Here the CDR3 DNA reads TGTGCCAGCAGCTCCGGGCCCTCCTACGAGCAGTACTTC. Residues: CASSSGPSYEQYF.

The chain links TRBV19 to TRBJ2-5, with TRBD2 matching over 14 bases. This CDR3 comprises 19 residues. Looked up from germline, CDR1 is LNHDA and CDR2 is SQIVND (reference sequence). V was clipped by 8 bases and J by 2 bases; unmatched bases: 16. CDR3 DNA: TGTGCCAGTGGGCCGAGAGCGGGACTAGCGGGGGCAATTCAAGAGACCCAGTACTTC. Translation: CASGPRAGLAGAIQETQYF. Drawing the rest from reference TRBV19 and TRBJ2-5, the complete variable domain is DGGITQSPKYLFRKEGQNVTLSCEQNLNHDAMYWYRQDPGQGLRLIYYSQIVNDFQKGDIAEGYSVSREKKESFPLTVTSAQKNPTAFYLCASGPRAGLAGAIQETQYFGPGTRLLVL.